This TCR beta chain appears in the sequencing data of a study of regulatory T cells in long-lasting Graves disease. A remark on this clonotype: At one of its ends the junction is not consistent with the germline gene, which may arise from a read error.

Germline CDR1 reads KGHSH; CDR2 reads LQKENI. The CDR3 runs 15 residues. The time point here: newly diagnosed GD, antithyroid drugs for less than 3 months. RNA from PBMCs was the source of the TCR library. Both iRepertoire HTBI primers and Arm-PCR of CDR3 regions were used to build the TCR beta libraries. TCRdb fed the multiplex PCR reads into MiXCR, producing one record per CDR3 protein. The sample lists roughly 400,000 distinct CDR3 sequences; around 17% were seen once. The sample was also linked to a second study, of T cells in Graves' hyperthyroidism and ophthalmopathy.

This specimen consisted of peripheral blood mononuclear cells (PBMCs), obtained at new diagnosis, from a patient treated with antithyroid drugs. The chain joins TRBV18 to TRBJ2-4; D may correspond to TRBD1 or TRBD2 (6 bases each). This receptor was taken from a woman between 18 and 29 years old with Graves disease. The CDR3 here is CASSPPSGGRDMQYF. CDR3 bases: TGTGCCAGCTCACCACCGTCCGGGGGCAGGGACATGCAGTACTTC. Full variable domain (rest looked up from reference TRBV18 and TRBJ2-4): NAGVMQNPRHLVRRRGQEARLRCSPMKGHSHVYWYRQLPEEGLKFMVYLQKENIIDESGMPKERFSAEFPKEGPSILRIQQVVRGDSAAYFCASSPPSGGRDMQYFGAGTRLSVL.